This T cell receptor beta chain emerged from a study of regulatory T cells in long-lasting Graves disease (dated by TCRdb to about 2021). About the investigation overall: In the newly diagnosed Graves' disease group, patients had been taking antithyroid drugs for less than 3 months. Persistent Graves' disease patients were compared with newly diagnosed Graves' disease patients by peripheral blood TCR sequencing and RNA sequencing. The study was registered as a clinical trial and conducted in China. A total of roughly 33 samples were covered by TCR sequencing, comprising some 13 persistent and around 20 newly diagnosed Graves' disease patients. Overall study results and their limits: Persistent disease showed preferential use of TRBV28, TRBJ1-2 and TRBJ2-5, whereas newly diagnosed disease favored TRBV20-1 and TRBJ2-1. Sequencing and analysis were limited to the TCR beta chain. Peripheral blood alone was examined, since thyroid tissue, which constituted the primary lesion, could not be accessed. The authors noted that the small sample size was a limitation that may lower accuracy. Persistent patients shared more public clonotypes among themselves (around 2,800) than newly diagnosed patients did (about 1,000). Lower TCR Shannon entropy and fewer highly expanded clones were observed in persistent Graves' disease patients than in newly diagnosed patients, which suggested clonal expansion.

As to this clonotype: The clone's antigen remains unknown. Per-base qualities were not stored, and no clone one base away is much larger.

At the junction V is shortened by 7 bases and J by 3 bases, with 10 bases in between. CDR1 and CDR2, looked up from the germline V gene (reference sequence), are LNHDA and SQIVND. Inclusive of the bounding cysteine and phenylalanine, the CDR3 is 13 residues long. The entry retains the CDR3 DNA only, 39 bases that are in frame from base 1. Explained via the paper, the time point label denotes: newly diagnosed GD, antithyroid drugs for less than 3 months. For both TCR sequencing and RNA sequencing, RNA was extracted from PBMCs in TRIzol. The diagnosis of Graves' disease was made according to American Thyroid Association guidelines. Patients were recruited from an endocrinology department in Xi'an, China. From each patient, about 9.7 milliliters of peripheral blood was collected into an EDTA anticoagulant tube. Ficoll Paque Plus density gradient separation was used to isolate PBMCs, and no further T cell sorting was done. RNA quality was checked with an Agilent 2100 Bioanalyzer and agarose gel, and concentration with a NanoDrop 2000.

Library preparation employed multiplex PCR. Sequencing was carried out with an Illumina HiSeq 4000. To build TCR beta libraries, CDR3 regions were amplified by Arm-PCR using iRepertoire HTBI primers. Gel purification was performed on PCR products prior to sequencing. The source study handled its data this way. Across samples, some 62 TRBV and approximately 15 TRBJ segments were identified and used for gene usage analysis of CDR3 amino acid clonotypes. Filtered high-quality paired reads were merged into contigs using COPE and FqMerger. BLAST was used to align contigs to IMGT TRBV, TRBD and TRBJ reference genes, and CDR3 was defined according to IMGT. Any clonotype with a frequency above 0.1% was classified as a highly expanded clone. Shannon entropy served as the measure of repertoire diversity, while the Gini coefficient captured V-J evenness. Public clonotypes were defined as clonotypes shared by more than one individual. TCRdb cleaned the public reads at Q25 with fastp, built clones with MiXCR and kept in-frame beta chains. One record per CDR3 amino acid sequence lists the most common genes and DNA. TCRdb, rather than the study authors, made the V and J calls. A total of over 500,000 distinct CDR3 sequences appear in this sample, about 15% of them only once. The ten biggest clones cover approximately 12% of the sample.

The sample was also reused in another study, on T cells in Graves' hyperthyroidism and ophthalmopathy. Taken from the second paper: A patient counted as having stable Graves' hyperthyroidism if no progression to ophthalmopathy occurred over 18 months of follow-up. Hyperthyroidism patients were newly diagnosed, with disease duration under 2 months, and aged 18 to 65 years. Any patient with an uncontrolled infection, another autoimmune disease, pregnancy or lactation was excluded. Diagnoses relied on clinical symptoms, serum thyroxine and TRAb, thyroid ultrasound and orbital computed tomography. The first round of RT-PCR for the TCR CDR3 was performed with the HTBI primer set and the Qiagen OneStep RT-PCR kit. Blood samples also contained most of the expanded thyroid clonotypes (frequency above 0.001), which suggests that blood repertoires may reflect thyroid immune responses. A model built on a 13 V-J signature distinguished ophthalmopathy from stable hyperthyroidism, reaching roughly 88% sensitivity and around 81% specificity in cross-validation and 80%/75% in testing. In validation, the model predicted progression to ophthalmopathy with approximately 69% sensitivity and approximately 78% specificity, a median of approximately 6.7 months before onset. TCR V-J signatures able to tell the groups apart were searched for in a discovery cohort of 100 patients, of whom 43 had Graves' ophthalmopathy and 57 had stable Graves' hyperthyroidism. An independent validation cohort of around 19 hyperthyroidism patients and 15 or so patients who later progressed to ophthalmopathy tested prospective prediction of ophthalmopathy. The approximately 90 discovery patients were randomly split 7:3 into training and test sets. In roughly six Graves' hyperthyroidism patients, the study also compared T-cell repertoires from thyroid tissue with T-cell repertoires from blood. After sampling, hyperthyroidism patients received methimazole starting at 30 mg daily, and ophthalmopathy patients received high-dose intravenous methylprednisolone. Libraries were constructed in a second round of multiplex PCR, after which size selection and purification were performed. Sequencing of the libraries was done on an Illumina HiSeq2000 using paired-end 100 bp reads. SOAPnuke was used to process the raw data, throwing out any read that contained adapters or uncalled bases, had a mean Phred below 15, or lacked an exact constant-primer or identifier match. High-quality paired reads were merged with COPE v1.2.5, and unique nucleotide sequences were defined as clonotypes. Clonotypes were aligned to IMGT TRBV, TRBD and TRBJ reference segments using MiTCR v1.1. The analysis was restricted to V-J combinations with a frequency above 0.0001, which together covered 99% to 99.2% of the repertoires. The TCS score was defined as the ratio of F50 (clonal expansion) to E x V (chaos), calculated using BLOSUM62-based TCRdist between CDR3 peptides within each V-J. Welch's t-statistics and random forest reduced several hundred V-J features to about 13, which were used in a naive Bayes classifier (R e1071). Sample size was not statistically predetermined, and investigators were not blinded to group allocation. According to the paper, TCR Vbeta CDR3 sequencing was carried out on approximately 140 peripheral blood samples, which came from under 50 ophthalmopathy, under 80 hyperthyroidism and approximately 17 progressor patients.

Source: peripheral blood mononuclear cells (PBMCs), taken at new diagnosis, from a patient treated with antithyroid drugs. The V and J segments used are TRBV19 and TRBJ1-5; no D gene can be assigned with confidence. This TCR was recovered from a man younger than 35 with Graves disease. Donor details come from another sample of the same person, matched by shared clones. The CDR3 in this case is CASTAGYNQPQHF. The DNA is as follows: TGTGCCAGTACGGCCGGTTACAATCAGCCCCAGCATTTT.